This T cell receptor (beta chain) originates from a study of blood T cells in healthy people across ages. Notes on the study in general: Roughly linear declines in TCR beta diversity per million T cells occurred with age.

This CDR3 has 13 residues. The germline V gene encodes CDR1 SGDLS and CDR2 YYNGEE. Russia was home to the donors, healthy Caucasian individuals aged roughly 6 to 90. Isolation per sample recovered at least 6.5 million PBMCs. Then a second PCR, running roughly 7 to 11 cycles, was carried out with a sample-barcoded 5' primer and a J-beta primer mix. Every single cDNA molecule received a tag from a template-switch adaptor with 12 random nucleotides. TCRdb independently ran MiXCR on the 5' RACE reads; one entry per CDR3 protein. This sample has roughly 1.4 million distinct CDR3 sequences, with approximately 59% found just once. As for this clonotype: Its antigen is not identified. Mismatch with germline at one junction end may stem from a read error.

V usage is TRBV9 and J usage is TRBJ2-5; 7 bases map to TRBD2. This clonotype was obtained from a man in his late teens or twenties in good health. Sequencing input: blood. The CDR3 DNA sequence: TGCGCCAGCAGCGTCGCTAGCGGATGGACCCAGTACTTC. Amino acid sequence: CASSVASGWTQYF.